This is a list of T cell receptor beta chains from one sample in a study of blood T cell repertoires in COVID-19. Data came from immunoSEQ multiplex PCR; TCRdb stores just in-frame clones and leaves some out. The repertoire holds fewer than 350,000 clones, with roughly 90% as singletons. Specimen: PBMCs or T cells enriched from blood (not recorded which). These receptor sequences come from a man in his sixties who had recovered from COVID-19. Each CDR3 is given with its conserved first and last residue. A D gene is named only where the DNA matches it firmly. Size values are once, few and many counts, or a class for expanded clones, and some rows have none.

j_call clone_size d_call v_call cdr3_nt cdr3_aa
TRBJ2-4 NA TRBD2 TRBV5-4 TGTGCCAGCGAAGGGCCTAGCGGGGGACTAGCCAAAAACATTCAGTACTTC CASEGPSGGLAKNIQYF
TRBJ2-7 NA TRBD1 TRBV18 TGTGCCAGCTCAACAGGGCGAAGGGGGCACTCCTACGAGCAGTACTTC CASSTGRRGHSYEQYF
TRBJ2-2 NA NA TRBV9 TGTGCCAGCAGCGTAGCTTCAGGGGGGAGCGGGGAGCTGTTTTTT CASSVASGGSGELFF
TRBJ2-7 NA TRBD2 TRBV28 TGTGCCAGCAGTTTGGGGCTAGCGGTTTACGGGCAGTACTTC CASSLGLAVYGQYF
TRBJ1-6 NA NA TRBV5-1 TGCGCCAGCACGGCCGGCGGTAGTGGATCACCCCTCCACTTT CASTAGGSGSPLHF
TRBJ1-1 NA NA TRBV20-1 TGCAGTGCTAGAGTCGTCCCGGAAGCTTTCTTT CSARVVPEAFF
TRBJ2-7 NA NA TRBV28 TGTGCCAGCAGTTTTTTAGTCTACGAGCAGTACTTC CASSFLVYEQYF
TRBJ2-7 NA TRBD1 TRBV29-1 TGCAGCGTTGAAGCGGGACAGGGTTTATACGGGTCCTACGAGCAGTACTTC CSVEAGQGLYGSYEQYF
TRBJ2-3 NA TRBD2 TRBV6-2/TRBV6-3 TGTGCCAGCAGCTATAGCGGGGGGGCCACAGATACGCAGTATTTT CASSYSGGATDTQYF
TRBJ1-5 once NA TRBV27 TGTGCCAGCAGTTTACGGGGGAGCAATCAGCCCCAGCATTTT CASSLRGSNQPQHF
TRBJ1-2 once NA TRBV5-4 TGTGCCAGCAGCTTAGCTGGGGGGCGGGAGGCCTATGGCTACACCTTC CASSLAGGREAYGYTF
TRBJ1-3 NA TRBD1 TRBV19 TGTGCCAGTAGTGGACAGGGTGGAAACACCATATATTTT CASSGQGGNTIYF
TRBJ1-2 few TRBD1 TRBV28 TGTGCCACCGGACAGGGGGTTTATGGCTACACCTTC CATGQGVYGYTF
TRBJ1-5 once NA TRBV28 TGTGCCAGCAGTTTACTCCTAGGTGGAATCAGCAATCAGCCCCAGCATTTT CASSLLLGGISNQPQHF